This TCR beta chain appears in the sequencing data of a study of T and B cells in COVID-19 patients (dated by TCRdb to the early 2020s). Regarding the research as a whole: Using TRB and IGH repertoire sequencing of peripheral blood, the study characterized adaptive immunity in COVID-19 patients who had active infection or had recovered. A recovered cohort comprised 15 to 19 patients contributing about 20 samples, mostly after mild to moderate COVID-19 managed as outpatients. Patients in the recovered cohort had a median age of around 34 years, compared with over 60 years for patients in the active-infection cohort. Of the roughly 18 patients in the active-infection cohort, about a dozen were critically ill and needed mechanical ventilation or ECMO. Comorbidities linked to unfavorable COVID-19 outcome were present in most of the 20 patients in the active-infection cohort. Over 7 million TCR sequences were analysed in a TCR and BCR sequence repository that covered 37 patients and fewer than 85 time points. Two patients were in both the active and recovered cohorts because samples existed from active disease and from after recovery. Repertoire analyses used an age-matched reference group of approximately 40 healthy donors who were negative for COVID-19 antibodies as the comparison. As many as 9 follow-up blood samples were taken per patient, and some of the samples covered different disease stages within the same individual. Overall results and qualifications from the work: Specific T cell subsets (CD4+/Treg/CD8+) and sorted SARS-CoV-2-responsive or tetramer+ T cells had not yet been sequenced, and these experiments were ongoing. It was stated that prospective validation of the reported TCR clusters was required before the clusters could be put to clinical use. Few blood samples were available from mildly ill patients while symptoms were present or from severe cases at early time points. The recovered cohort had approximately 2,200 exclusive TCR clusters, including 31 low-pGen clusters. During active COVID-19 the TRB repertoires were highly clonal, but at recovery diversity and richness rose above the levels seen in healthy donors. Patients with COVID-19 were reported to show strongly skewed TRBV/TRBJ gene usage. The cohort was considered too small for HLA contributions to COVID-19 susceptibility or severity to be assessed.

With regard to this clonotype: Its antigen is still unknown. The sample holds no much larger clone one base away, and base qualities are not on file.

Genomic DNA extracted from blood was used in amounts of roughly 240-500 ng for amplification of TRB repertoires. TCRdb shows the sequencer as Illumina MiSeq. Multiplex PCR with BIOMED2 TRB-A/B primer pools was used to amplify TRB rearrangements. Illumina-compatible adapters and 7-nucleotide sample barcodes were added to the amplicons in two consecutive PCRs. All library PCRs used Phusion HS II polymerase. The amplicons were purified from gel with the NucleoSpin Gel and PCR Clean-up kit, measured on Qubit, and combined at around 4.2 nM. Amplicon pool quality was checked on an Agilent 2100 Bioanalyzer before Illumina next-generation sequencing. In the original analysis: Annotation of TRB rearrangements was performed with MiXCR 3.0.8 using the default MiXCR reference library. Sequences with fewer than 2 reads and non-productive reads were filtered out, and every unique CDR3 nucleotide sequence was treated as a single clone. R 3.5.1 was used to calculate clonality, diversity, richness and V-J gene usage. GLIPH2 was used to cluster TCRs by CDR3 similarity, and OLGA was used to calculate generation probabilities. Only GLIPH2 clusters containing at least four unique TCR clonotypes present in at least three individuals were kept. The public reads were run again by TCRdb, first through fastp at Q25 and then through MiXCR, and only productive beta chains were kept. Every distinct CDR3 protein forms one entry, paired with its most common genes and DNA. These V and J calls originate from TCRdb's pipeline instead of the authors' own analysis. The sample table shows 13,000 or so distinct CDR3 sequences, and 28% are seen once. Almost 7% of the sample lies in the top ten.

The V end loses 1 base and the J end loses 5 bases, and a stretch of 14 bases separates them. The germline V gene (reference sequence) gives CDR1 as SEHNR and CDR2 as FQNEAQ. Inclusive of the bounding cysteine and phenylalanine, the CDR3 is 15 residues long. Solely the CDR3 DNA is kept, with 45 bases framed from the first base. Sequenced material: blood. This TCR was recovered from a human donor who had recovered from COVID-19. The rearranged chain carries TRBV7-9 and TRBJ2-5; there is no confident call for the D gene. The CDR3 corresponds to CASSLGVDPEETQYF. The DNA sequence reads TGTGCCAGCAGCTTAGGTGTCGATCCTGAGGAGACCCAGTACTTC.